Listed below are T cell receptor beta chains from one sample, sequenced in a study of T cell changes during pregnancy in multiple sclerosis. Method: immunoSEQ multiplex PCR; TCRdb's copy keeps in-frame clones and lacks some. Among fewer than 45,000 clones listed, roughly 92% were seen once. The input for sequencing was CD4+ T cells from peripheral blood mononuclear cells, taken in the first trimester of pregnancy. The source is a female donor with multiple sclerosis, enrolled in a pregnancy study. Each CDR3 is given with its conserved first and last residue.

j_call v_call cdr3_aa
TRBJ1-2 TRBV30 CAWSVWGMGYTF
TRBJ2-2 TRBV7-9 CASSTPVTGTNTGELFF
TRBJ2-1 TRBV4-3 CASSQGEGVYQFF
TRBJ2-7 TRBV25-1 CASKGDNYEQYF
TRBJ2-4 TRBV6-5 CASQRGSLDIQYF
TRBJ1-5 TRBV21-1 CASSTYVGGGLHQPQHF
TRBJ1-1 TRBV13 CASIPRQGANTEAFF
TRBJ2-7 TRBV19 CASSIASGRAYEQYF
TRBJ2-7 TRBV5-1 CASSTGQSQMRYEQYF
TRBJ2-6 TRBV10-3 CAISGVGRPNSGANVLTF
TRBJ1-1 TRBV19 CASSIQNTEAFF
TRBJ2-3 TRBV27 CASSPWLAGRGDTQYF
TRBJ2-3 TRBV15 CATSRGLASRTDTQYF
TRBJ2-7 TRBV6-5 CASSYSKGQGAGEQYF
TRBJ1-1 TRBV28 CASSLFGAGMNTEAFF
TRBJ2-4 TRBV28 CASRLASRLIQYF
TRBJ2-1 TRBV10-3 CAIRYDRDLSEQFF
TRBJ2-5 TRBV5-1 CASSPNRVETQYF
TRBJ1-3 TRBV7-2 CASSPTGATGNTIYF
TRBJ2-3 TRBV18 CASSPLGRGITDTQYF
TRBJ1-5 TRBV18 CASSPMRQGSNQPQHF
TRBJ2-5 TRBV27 CASTTLGPGGTQYF
TRBJ2-7 TRBV7-2 CASSLVGSGSYEQYF
TRBJ2-3 TRBV7-2 CASSLSSYTDTQYF
TRBJ2-1 TRBV7-9 CASSFWGLAGGLSDNEQFF
TRBJ2-3 TRBV28 CASPPPSYRGGTDTQYF
TRBJ2-3 TRBV4-3 CASSQDIGTDTQYF
TRBJ2-1 TRBV2 CASSAVAGALYNEQFF
TRBJ2-3 TRBV7-8 CASSSGTSSQSTQYF
TRBJ2-7 TRBV29-1 CSVVRGGGLSYEQYF
TRBJ2-7 TRBV6-5 CASRRGPTLYEQYF
TRBJ2-5 TRBV5-1 CASSSGQGRRETQYF
TRBJ2-3 TRBV29-1 CSVEELAGVSTDTQYF
TRBJ2-5 TRBV28 CASSFFEGGTQYF
TRBJ2-6 TRBV29-1 CSVVRGESGANVLTF
TRBJ2-6 TRBV5-4 CASSTGPSGANVLTF
TRBJ1-4 TRBV4-1 CASSQEWEEKLFF
TRBJ1-1 TRBV19 CASSQASPLTGGPEAFF
TRBJ2-1 TRBV6-5 CASSYSSGSYNEQFF